This T cell receptor (beta chain) originates from a study of long-term antiretroviral therapy in people with HIV. Researchers secured at least one pre-ART and at least two post-ART PBMC samples from each donor. Treatment locations for all participants with HIV were in the United States. A v3.0 immunoSEQ assay was performed at survey level. Repertoires were generated with immunoSEQ multiplex PCR, while TCRdb's copy carries only in-frame clones and drops some. The sample includes tens of thousands of clones, 86% of them seen just once. This clone was seen just once. V lost 5 bases, J lost 4 bases, and 7 bases stayed unmatched. Germline values: CDR1 MDHEN, CDR2 SYDVKM. The CDR3 has 14 amino acids.

The chain recombines TRBV28 with TRBJ1-2; TRBD1 matches 7 bases. The sequenced sample was unsorted PBMCs, obtained 1.2 years after starting antiretroviral therapy. The source is a man in his fifties with HIV. CDR3 amino acids: CASSRQGLSYGYTF. CDR3 DNA sequence: TGTGCCAGCAGTCGACAGGGCCTATCCTATGGCTACACCTTC.